This TCR beta chain was profiled in a study of shared clonotypes between healthy human individuals. Overall study context: Researchers assigned three CD4 naive, three CD4 memory, two CD8 naive and one CD8 memory plate to each donor.

A split of CD4+ cells into CD45RA+ naive and CD45RA-negative memory subsets was performed. Germline lookup yields CDR1 MDHEN and CDR2 SYDVKM. V was shortened by 4 bases and J by 3 bases, with 19 bases between the two germline ends. CDR3 length: 17 amino acids. The table came from immunoSEQ multiplex PCR; TCRdb's copy has only in-frame clones and leaves some out. The sample has under 2.5 million clones, 85% to 95% seen once. Sequencing used naive CD4+ T cells from PBMCs. Subset reported: CD45RA+ positively selected. The chain joins TRBV28 to TRBJ1-5, with D maybe TRBD1 (6 bases). This TCR was sampled from a young man in good health. Some clones in this sample may be carry-over from other donors' samples. In DNA, the CDR3 is TGTGCCAGCAGTTCCCGCCTTACAGGGTCGGTCAATCAGCCCCAGCATTTT. It encodes CASSSRLTGSVNQPQHF.